The T cell receptor (beta chain) under discussion was sequenced for a study of vaccination and CD4 T cells after COVID-19. As to this clonotype: Its antigen is not known.

The CDR3 spans 14 residues. J lost 6 bases, V lost 5 bases, and 6 bases had no gene match. Germline CDR1 SGHTA, CDR2 FQGTGA. Sequencing of cultured CD4+ T cell DNA used the Oncomine TCR Beta short-read assay. MiXCR, run by TCRdb on the PCR reads, gives a single entry per CDR3 protein. The data show fewer than 20,000 distinct CDR3 sequences, about 39% seen once. Treatment meaning: roughly 10-day PBMC culture with coronavirus spike peptide pools or control peptides (ViraFEST assay). The sequence derives from a human donor who had recovered from COVID-19. Sequencing used CD4+ T cells from blood, cultured in vitro, obtained after SARS-CoV-2 vaccination. The chain carries TRBV7-3 and TRBJ2-3; 9 bases match TRBD1. The CDR3 DNA is TGTGCCAGCAGCCGTGGACAGGGGACTGATACGCAGTATTTT. This translates into CASSRGQGTDTQYF.